This passage covers 29 T cell receptor beta chains from one sample sequenced in a study of technical replicates of blood from several donors. Repertoires were generated with immunoSEQ multiplex PCR, while TCRdb's copy carries only in-frame clones and drops some. The sample yields about 88,000 clones, around 90% seen once. What was sequenced was T cells isolated from PBMCs. These receptor sequences come from a human donor in good health.

The chain combines TRBV30 with TRBJ1-2; 10 nucleotides agree with TRBD1. J lost 4 bases, V lost 3 bases, and 5 bases had no gene match. Germline values: CDR1 GTSNPN, CDR2 SVGIG (reference sequence). This CDR3 has 14 residues. The DNA for the CDR3 is TGTGCCTGGAGCGGGACAGGGGCGACCTATGGCTACACCTTC. Its protein product is CAWSGTGATYGYTF.

CDR3 protein: CASSFGGMNTEAFF. CDR3 sequence (DNA): TGTGCCAGCAGTTTCGGGGGAATGAACACTGAAGCTTTCTTT. The chain carries TRBV28 and TRBJ1-1; D is perhaps TRBD1 (5 bases). The length of the CDR3 is 14 residues. Germline CDR1 MDHEN, CDR2 SYDVKM. V dropped 3 bases and J dropped 0 bases, with 8 bases sitting between them. Variable domain in full (rest from reference TRBV28 and TRBJ1-1): DVKVTQSSRYLVKRTGEKVFLECVQDMDHENMFWYRQDPGLGLRLIYFSYDVKMKEKGDIPEGYSVSREKKERFSLILESASTNQTSMYLCASSFGGMNTEAFFGQGTRLTVV.

This clone has a handful of counts. The chain recombines TRBV10-3 with TRBJ1-4; 8 bases line up with TRBD1. CDR3 length equals 14 residues. With V trimmed by 10 bases and J by 2 bases, 6 bases remained unmatched. Germline V gene data show CDR1 as ENHRY and CDR2 as SYGVKD. The CDR3 bases are TGTGCCACGAAACAGGGGGGGACTAATGAAAAACTGTTTTTT. Protein: CATKQGGTNEKLFF.

In its sample, this clone was seen once. CDR3 sequence reads: CASSETSGSGELFF. CDR3 in DNA: TGTGCCAGCAGCGAGACTAGCGGGAGTGGGGAGCTGTTTTTT. The chain uses TRBV7-9 and TRBJ2-2; 12 positions agree with TRBD2. The CDR3 covers 14 residues. Losses at the gene ends were 5 bases for V and 8 bases for J; bases not matched to a gene: 3. Looked up from germline, CDR1 is SEHNR and CDR2 is FQNEAQ (reference sequence).

The chain recombines TRBV19 with TRBJ2-6; D uncertain. The CDR3 length is 13 residues. CDR1 is LNHDA and CDR2 is SQIVND in the germline V gene (reference sequence). V lost 6 bases to trimming and J lost 3 bases, with 6 bases between them. CDR3 sequence reads: CASSQNGANVLTF. The CDR3, as DNA: TGTGCCAGTAGCCAGAATGGGGCCAACGTCCTGACTTTC.

This sequence joins TRBV6-5 and TRBJ2-7; D may be TRBD2 (7 bases). The length of the CDR3 is 16 residues. Between the trimmed V and J ends, which lost 2 bases and 1 base, there was a span of 15 bases. Germline-derived CDR1 and CDR2 are MNHEY and SVGAGI. The CDR3: CASSYMGGGPSYEQYF. In DNA form, the CDR3 reads TGTGCCAGCAGTTACATGGGCGGGGGCCCATCCTACGAGCAGTACTTC.

This chain joins TRBV2 and TRBJ1-4, with D maybe TRBD1 (5 bases). The CDR3 has 13 amino acids. Trimming pared 6 bases from V and 8 bases from J, leaving 13 bases between. Germline V gives CDR1 SNHLY, CDR2 FYNNEI. CDR3 sequence reads: CASSQGLREKLFF. Written as DNA, the CDR3 is TGTGCCAGCAGCCAGGGACTGAGGGAAAAACTGTTTTTT.

The genes are TRBV5-6 and TRBJ2-7; no definite D call. This CDR3 has 11 residues. V lost 1 base and J lost 7, with 6 bases in between. Germline loops: CDR1 SGHDT, CDR2 YYEEEE. Written as DNA, the CDR3 is TGTGCCAGCAGCTTGCAGTCAGAGCAGTACTTC. Amino acids: CASSLQSEQYF. Based on the CDR3 plus reference TRBV5-6 and TRBJ2-7, the full variable domain is DAGVTQSPTHLIKTRGQQVTLRCSPKSGHDTVSWYQQALGQGPQFIFQYYEEEERQRGNFPDRFSGHQFPNYSSELNVNALLLGDSALYLCASSLQSEQYFGPGTRLTVT.

The chain couples TRBV6-5 to TRBJ1-2, with D perhaps TRBD1 (5 bases). With 5 bases removed from V and 1 base from J, the gap between germline ends came to 14 bases. The CDR3 has 15 residues. Germline values: CDR1 MNHEY, CDR2 SVGAGI. Written as DNA, the CDR3 is TGTGCCAGCAGTCCAAGACAGAGTAGTAACTATGGCTACACCTTC. Translation gives CASSPRQSSNYGYTF.

V gene TRBV4-1 combines with J gene TRBJ2-5; TRBD1 aligns across 8 bases. The CDR3 is made up of 18 amino acids. Germline CDR1 reads MGHRA; CDR2 reads YSYEKL. V trimming: 3 bases; J trimming: 7 bases; junction bases outside the gene matches: 19. DNA for the CDR3: TGCGCCAGCAGCCAGGGCCCCGGGACAGGTCTTTTTGCGGGGACCCAGTACTTC. Translated, it gives CASSQGPGTGLFAGTQYF.

This rearrangement joins TRBV19 to TRBJ2-7; 8 bases are shared with TRBD2. CDR1 is LNHDA, CDR2 SQIVND, per germline (reference sequence). The CDR3 runs 16 residues. V gave up 1 base and J gave up 5 bases; unmatched junction bases: 10. CDR3 region: CASSIAPGGALDEQYF. Here the CDR3 DNA reads TGTGCCAGTAGTATAGCCCCGGGAGGGGCTCTAGACGAGCAGTACTTC.

A single count supports this clone. The chain employs TRBV5-1 and TRBJ1-5, with 7 nucleotides matching TRBD1. V lost 2 bases, J lost 3 bases, and 5 bases stayed unmatched. The CDR3 is 15 residues long. The germline CDR1 and CDR2 sequences are SGHRS and YFSETQ. The CDR3 DNA reads as TGCGCCAGCAGCTTTACAGGGGACTCCAATCAGCCCCAGCATTTT. This translates into CASSFTGDSNQPQHF.

This chain uses TRBV30 with TRBJ2-6; TRBD1 aligns across 11 bases. The CDR3 extends over 19 amino acids. The germline gives CDR1 GTSNPN, CDR2 SVGIG (reference sequence). Trimming took 0 bases from V and 4 from J; bases not matched to a gene: 11. The CDR3 coding sequence is TGTGCCTGGAGTGTATTAGGGACAGGGGGAAGTTACGGGGCCAACGTCCTGACTTTC. Its protein product is CAWSVLGTGGSYGANVLTF.

This CDR3 reads CASTETSGSPFEQFF. The CDR3 DNA is TGTGCCAGCACTGAGACTAGCGGGAGCCCCTTCGAGCAGTTCTTC. The chain has TRBV25-1 and TRBJ2-1, with 12 bases identical to TRBD2. This CDR3 has 15 residues. With V trimmed by 7 bases and J by 10 bases, 11 bases remained unmatched. Germline V gene data show CDR1 as MGHDK and CDR2 as SYGVNS.

The chain carries TRBV4-1 and TRBJ1-2, with 9 bases fitting TRBD1. Germline V gives CDR1 MGHRA, CDR2 YSYEKL. J was trimmed by 1 base and V by 1 base; bases with no gene match: 1. This CDR3 is built from 15 residues. The CDR3: CASSQGQGDNYGYTF. The CDR3 DNA is TGCGCCAGCAGCCAAGGACAGGGGGATAACTATGGCTACACCTTC.

The genes are TRBV6-5 and TRBJ2-7; D perhaps matches TRBD2 (6 bases). V lost 2 bases and J 4 bases, leaving 6 bases between the germline ends. The germline V gene has CDR1 MNHEY and CDR2 SVGAGI. The CDR3 consists of 12 residues. The CDR3, as DNA: TGTGCCAGCAGTTACGCGGGATACGAGCAGTACTTC. Protein: CASSYAGYEQYF.

V usage is TRBV6-1 and J usage is TRBJ1-1, with no clear D. In germline, CDR1 is MNHNS, CDR2 SASEGT. The CDR3 loop spans 15 amino acids. Trimming shortened V by 3 bases and J by 2 bases, and 13 bases separated the two germline ends. The CDR3 spells CASSDRRQSNTEAFF. The DNA for the CDR3 is TGTGCCAGCAGTGATCGGAGGCAGAGTAACACTGAAGCTTTCTTT.

The rearrangement links TRBV5-1 to TRBJ2-7, with D perhaps matching TRBD1 (5 bases). Between the trimmed V and J ends, which lost 3 bases and 8 bases, there was a span of 18 bases. The CDR3 consists of 14 residues. CDR1 is SGHRS and CDR2 is YFSETQ in the germline V gene. CDR3 protein: CASSSLDRGGKQYF. CDR3 DNA: TGCGCCAGCAGCTCCCTTGATAGGGGTGGCAAGCAGTACTTC. Looking up the rest from reference TRBV5-1 and TRBJ2-7 gives the full variable domain: KAGVTQTPRYLIKTRGQQVTLSCSPISGHRSVSWYQQTPGQGLQFLFEYFSETQRNKGNFPGRFSGRQFSNSRSEMNVSTLELGDSALYLCASSSLDRGGKQYFGPGTRLTVT.

The chain is built from TRBV27 and TRBJ2-7; the D gene is possibly TRBD1 (6 bases). Trimming took 4 bases from V and 0 from J, leaving 10 bases between them. Germline loops: CDR1 MNHEY, CDR2 SMNVEV (reference sequence). The CDR3 totals 14 residues. The CDR3 nucleotides are TGTGCCAGCAGTTGGAAACAGGGCTCCTACGAGCAGTACTTC. This codes for CASSWKQGSYEQYF.

V usage is TRBV29-1 and J usage is TRBJ2-2, with TRBD1 matching 9 bases. CDR1 SQVTM and CDR2 ANQGSEA come from the germline V gene. The CDR3 consists of 16 residues. J was trimmed by 4 bases and V by 5 bases; bases with no gene match: 11. CDR3 protein: CSVTGTGRGFTGELFF. CDR3 DNA sequence: TGCAGCGTTACCGGGACAGGGAGAGGCTTCACCGGGGAGCTGTTTTTT.

V usage is TRBV4-1 and J usage is TRBJ2-5; 10 bases are a match to TRBD2. Germline V lookup: CDR1 MGHRA, CDR2 YSYEKL. V was clipped by 1 base and J by 2 bases; unmatched bases: 4. The CDR3 sequence is 16 residues long. The CDR3 DNA follows: TGCGCCAGCAGCCAAGTTACTAGCGGGACTCAAGAGACCCAGTACTTC. This codes for CASSQVTSGTQETQYF.

This clone showed up just once. The chain carries TRBV5-8 and TRBJ2-2; D remains unclear. Per germline, CDR1 SGHTS and CDR2 YDEGEE. CDR3 size: 13 residues. Deletions cut 0 bases from V and 6 bases from J, with 6 bases between. The CDR3 region is CASSLAVSGELFF. CDR3 bases: TGTGCCAGCAGCTTGGCGGTGTCCGGGGAGCTGTTTTTT.

V usage is TRBV19 and J usage is TRBJ2-3; no clear D. The V gene lost 3 bases and the J gene lost 4 bases, with 5 bases spanning the gap. CDR1 and CDR2 from the germline V gene are LNHDA and SQIVND (reference sequence). The CDR3 spans 12 residues. CDR3 bases: TGTGCCAGTAGTATTAGTGCAGATACGCAGTATTTT. As protein: CASSISADTQYF.

The chain links TRBV5-6 to TRBJ2-5; D may be TRBD1 (7 bases). The CDR3 extends over 14 amino acids. Germline CDR1 is SGHDT and CDR2 is YYEEEE. The V end was cut by 3 bases, the J end by 3 bases, with 12 bases between. Here the CDR3 DNA reads TGTGCCAGCAGCTCACCCAGGGGGGAAGAGACCCAGTACTTC. It codes for CASSSPRGEETQYF. Based on the CDR3 plus reference TRBV5-6 and TRBJ2-5, the full variable domain is DAGVTQSPTHLIKTRGQQVTLRCSPKSGHDTVSWYQQALGQGPQFIFQYYEEEERQRGNFPDRFSGHQFPNYSSELNVNALLLGDSALYLCASSSPRGEETQYFGPGTRLLVL.

V and J are TRBV5-1 and TRBJ2-5, with 9 bases that match TRBD2. Looked up from germline, CDR1 is SGHRS and CDR2 is YFSETQ. CDR3 size: 16 residues. The V and J ends lost 0 bases and 4 bases, in that order; junction bases with no gene match: 7. For the CDR3, the DNA is TGCGCCAGCAGCTTGGAACTAGCGGGCCCCGGAGAGACCCAGTACTTC. It is translated as CASSLELAGPGETQYF. Together with reference TRBV5-1 and TRBJ2-5, the CDR3 gives the full variable domain: KAGVTQTPRYLIKTRGQQVTLSCSPISGHRSVSWYQQTPGQGLQFLFEYFSETQRNKGNFPGRFSGRQFSNSRSEMNVSTLELGDSALYLCASSLELAGPGETQYFGPGTRLLVL.

The J gene is TRBJ2-7, the V gene TRBV4-1; weak D call: TRBD2 (5 bases). The CDR3 has 15 amino acids. Per germline, CDR1 MGHRA and CDR2 YSYEKL. V lost 4 bases to trimming and J lost 7 bases, with 20 bases between them. The CDR3 region is CASSPHLPLAREQYF. CDR3 sequence (DNA): TGCGCCAGCAGCCCTCATCTCCCCCTAGCTAGGGAGCAGTACTTC.

V gene TRBV28 combines with J gene TRBJ1-2, with D tentatively TRBD1 (6 bases). V gave up 3 bases and J gave up 2 bases, with 22 bases separating them. Germline V CDR1 and CDR2: MDHEN, SYDVKM. The CDR3 spans 18 residues. In nucleotides, the CDR3 is TGTGCCAGCAGTTTGTATTGGGCAGGGGTCTCTGGGAACTATGGCTACACCTTC. Protein sequence: CASSLYWAGVSGNYGYTF.

V gene TRBV28 combines with J gene TRBJ2-7; 7 bases are shared with TRBD1. J lost 3 bases, V lost 3 bases, and 5 bases had no gene match. Germline V gene sequence: CDR1 MDHEN, CDR2 SYDVKM. This CDR3 spans 14 amino acids. CDR3 region: CASSFVGQNYEQYF. CDR3 nucleotide sequence: TGTGCCAGCAGTTTTGTGGGACAGAACTACGAGCAGTACTTC. The whole variable domain, remainder taken from reference TRBV28 and TRBJ2-7, is DVKVTQSSRYLVKRTGEKVFLECVQDMDHENMFWYRQDPGLGLRLIYFSYDVKMKEKGDIPEGYSVSREKKERFSLILESASTNQTSMYLCASSFVGQNYEQYFGPGTRLTVT.

The V and J genes are TRBV5-1 and TRBJ1-1; D might be TRBD1 (5 bases). The germline V gene has CDR1 SGHRS and CDR2 YFSETQ. The CDR3 extends over 14 amino acids. The V gene lost 1 base and the J gene lost 5 bases, with 12 bases spanning the gap. The CDR3 nucleotides read TGCGCCAGCAGCTTGTTCGGGGGAGGGACTGAAGCTTTCTTT. As protein: CASSLFGGGTEAFF.